The 6 T cell receptor beta chains below all came from one sample that was sequenced in a study of blood T cell repertoires in COVID-19 (TCRdb year 2020). The library was obtained by the immunoSEQ multiplex PCR assay. TCRdb's version of the immuneACCESS table is confined to in-frame rearrangements and falls short of the full clone set. An unresolved V gene accounts for under half of the shortfall where checked; the remainder is of unknown origin. The table for this sample lists some 110,000 clones; 81% of them were counted only once. Of the sample, 30% to 45% is held by the ten largest clones. Sequences were obtained from peripheral blood. The source of these receptors is an elderly man with acute or convalescent COVID-19.

V is TRBV30 and J is TRBJ1-2; TRBD1 is a possible D gene (6 bases). Germline V CDR1 and CDR2: GTSNPN, SVGIG (reference sequence). V gave up 6 bases and J gave up 0 bases, with 17 bases separating them. The CDR3 extends over 15 amino acids. CDR3 in DNA: TGTGCCTGCGGTCAGGGGCCTCCCTCTAACTATGGCTACACCTTC. Amino acid sequence: CACGQGPPSNYGYTF. The full variable domain, in which reference TRBV30 and TRBJ1-2 provide the parts outside the CDR3, is SQTIHQWPATLVQPVGSPLSLECTVEGTSNPNLYWYRQAAGRGLQLLFYSVGIGQISSEVPQNLSASRPQDRQFILSSKKLLLSDSGFYLCACGQGPPSNYGYTFGSGTRLTVV.

V usage is TRBV28 and J usage is TRBJ1-5; a possible D gene is TRBD1 (6 bases). In germline, CDR1 is MDHEN, CDR2 SYDVKM. The CDR3 is 16 amino acids. V lost 3 bases to trimming and J lost 3 bases, with 15 bases between them. The CDR3 DNA sequence: TGTGCCAGCAGTTTCCTCAGGGGCCTGCTCAATCAGCCCCAGCATTTT. Translated, it gives CASSFLRGLLNQPQHF.

This chain uses TRBV18 with TRBJ1-6; no clear D gene. Deletions cut 4 bases from V and 6 bases from J, with 13 bases between. This CDR3 region has 15 residues. The germline V gene has CDR1 KGHSH and CDR2 LQKENI. CDR3 nucleotide sequence: TGTGCCAGCTCACTGTCCGGGAGCATTAATTCACCCCTCCACTTT. Protein sequence: CASSLSGSINSPLHF.

The gene calls are TRBV25-1 and TRBJ2-3, with D uncertain. Germline CDR1 and CDR2: MGHDK and SYGVNS. Trimming took 8 bases from V and 6 from J, leaving 9 bases between them. The CDR3 is 11 residues long. CDR3 sequence reads: CASDRADTQYF. In DNA form, the CDR3 reads TGTGCCAGCGATAGAGCGGATACGCAGTATTTT. Combining the CDR3 with reference TRBV25-1 and TRBJ2-3 gives the whole variable domain EADIYQTPRYLVIGTGKKITLECSQTMGHDKMYWYQQDPGMELHLIHYSYGVNSTEKGDLSSESTVSRIRTEHFPLTLESARPSHTSQYLCASDRADTQYFGPGTRLTVL.

The chain links TRBV28 to TRBJ1-6, with TRBD1 as a possible D gene (5 bases). CDR3 length: 12 residues. Deletions cut 6 bases from V and 13 bases from J, with 13 bases between. Germline CDR1 is MDHEN and CDR2 is SYDVKM. CDR3 bases: TGTGCCAGCAGGGACACCCCTCATCCCCTCCACTTT. It is translated as CASRDTPHPLHF.

Concerning this clone: One junction end disagrees with the germline gene, perhaps due to a read error. The V gene is TRBV10-3, the J gene TRBJ2-7, with TRBD1 identical over 8 bases. The germline gives CDR1 ENHRY, CDR2 SYGVKD. CDR3 length: 15 residues. CDR3 sequence reads: CAISELGQGAYGQYF. The CDR3 DNA reads as TGTGCCATCAGTGAGTTGGGTCAGGGGGCGTACGGGCAGTACTTC.